The clone carrying this TCR beta chain was detected only a few times. Its antigen is as yet unknown. Amplification of TCR beta CDR3 regions was performed using RNA transcripts as template. TCR CDR3 underwent first-round RT-PCR with the HTBI primer set. From the multiplex PCR reads, TCRdb called clonotypes with MiXCR, one entry per CDR3 protein. Among 300,000 to 500,000 distinct CDR3 sequences, more than 13% were seen once, and the ten largest hold 30% to 35%. Deletions cut 0 bases from V and 0 bases from J, with 9 bases between. Germline lookup yields CDR1 MGHRA and CDR2 YSYEKL. The CDR3 loop spans 16 amino acids. These data originate in a study of T cells in Graves' hyperthyroidism and ophthalmopathy. Study results and limitations: In blood, most of the thyroid clonotypes expanded above 0.001 were also present.

This clonotype was sampled from a woman aged 30 to 39 with Graves' hyperthyroidism. Sequencing was done on a sample of blood. V usage is TRBV4-1 and J usage is TRBJ2-1; no clear D gene. This CDR3 reads CASSQEVASSYNEQFF. The DNA for the CDR3 is TGCGCCAGCAGCCAAGAAGTGGCGTCCTCCTACAATGAGCAGTTCTTC.